This T cell receptor beta chain was captured by sequencing in a study of long-term antiretroviral therapy in people with HIV. Study outcomes and limitations: The range of CDR3 lengths in HIV repertoires proved narrower than that found in controls.

To note about this clone: Its specificity is not known.

Germline CDR1 is LGHNT and CDR2 is FRNRAP. The CDR3 runs to 13 residues. The ends were cut back, 3 bases at V and 6 bases at J, with 11 bases in the middle. Researchers report immunoSEQ v3.0 was run at survey level. The data were produced by immunoSEQ multiplex PCR, yet TCRdb's version contains in-frame clones alone and is incomplete. This table has approximately 35,000 clones, about 93% appearing once. The rearrangement joins TRBV12-5 to TRBJ1-2; D is unclear. This material consisted of unsorted PBMCs, taken 4.1 years after starting antiretroviral therapy. The sequence was collected from a woman aged 50 to 60 with HIV. CDR3 nucleotide sequence: TGTGCTAGTGGTTTCCGGGCAGAAAATGGCTACACCTTC. Its protein product is CASGFRAENGYTF.